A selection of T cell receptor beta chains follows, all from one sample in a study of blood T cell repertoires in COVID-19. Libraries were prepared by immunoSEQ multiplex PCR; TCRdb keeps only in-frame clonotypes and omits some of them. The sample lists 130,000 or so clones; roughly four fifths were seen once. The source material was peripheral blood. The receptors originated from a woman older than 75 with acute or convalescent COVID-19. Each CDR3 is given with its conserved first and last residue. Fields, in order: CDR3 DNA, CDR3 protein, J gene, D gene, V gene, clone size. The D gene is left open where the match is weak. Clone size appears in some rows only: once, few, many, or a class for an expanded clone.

TGTGCCAGCAGCCAACGCCTAGATCAGCCCCAGCATTTT | CASSQRLDQPQHF | TRBJ1-5 | . | TRBV7-2 | .
TGTGCCAGCAGTTTCTCCTGGGCCCAGAACACTGAAGCTTTCTTT | CASSFSWAQNTEAFF | TRBJ1-1 | . | TRBV6-5 | .
TGCGCCAGCAGCTTGGAGGGAGGGACTGAAGCTTTCTTT | CASSLEGGTEAFF | TRBJ1-1 | . | TRBV5-1 | .
TGTGCCAGTAGCCAGTCGCAGGGGGCTAGCACTGAAGCTTTCTTT | CASSQSQGASTEAFF | TRBJ1-1 | TRBD1 | TRBV19 | few
TGTGCCAGCAGTCCCTCCAACACTGAAGCTTTCTTT | CASSPSNTEAFF | TRBJ1-1 | . | TRBV6-6 | .
TGCGCCAGCAGCTTGGGCGAGCTTTCCTATGGCTACACCTTC | CASSLGELSYGYTF | TRBJ1-2 | . | TRBV5-1 | .
TGCGCCAGCAGCTATGGGGCCCGAGCTAACTATGGCTACACCTTC | CASSYGARANYGYTF | TRBJ1-2 | . | TRBV5-1 | .
TGTGCCAGCACCCGACAGGGCATGAACACTGAAGCTTTCTTT | CASTRQGMNTEAFF | TRBJ1-1 | TRBD1 | TRBV6-5 | .
TGTGCCAGCAGGCGGACAGGGGGCGCGAGCAATCAGCCCCAGCATTTT | CASRRTGGASNQPQHF | TRBJ1-5 | TRBD1 | TRBV27 | .
TGTGCCAGCAGCGAAAGGGGGTATGATGAAAAACTGTTTTTT | CASSERGYDEKLFF | TRBJ1-4 | . | TRBV7-9 | .
TGTGCCAGCAGAGGGGTGATCACAGATACGCAGTATTTT | CASRGVITDTQYF | TRBJ2-3 | . | TRBV7-8 | .
TGCGCCAGCAGCGGGGGCGGTGCAGGGAACAATGAGCAGTTCTTC | CASSGGGAGNNEQFF | TRBJ2-1 | . | TRBV5-1 | few
TGCGCCAGCAGCCTGCTCCAGGGGGTCGGCAATCAGCCCCAGCATTTT | CASSLLQGVGNQPQHF | TRBJ1-5 | TRBD1 | TRBV4-1 | .
TGTGCCAGCTCACCATCGTTGGGACAGGGAAGGAGAGGCTACACCTTC | CASSPSLGQGRRGYTF | TRBJ1-2 | TRBD1 | TRBV18 | .
TGTGCCAGCAGCTTAGCTGGGCTAGCGGGGATTACCGGGGAGCTGTTTTTT | CASSLAGLAGITGELFF | TRBJ2-2 | TRBD2 | TRBV11-2 | few
TGTGCCAGCAGTTACTTAGTAGTCGACAGGCTGAACACTGAAGCTTTCTTT | CASSYLVVDRLNTEAFF | TRBJ1-1 | . | TRBV6-2/TRBV6-3 | .
TGTGCCAGCAGAATCGACAGGGAAGACACCGGGGAGCTGTTTTTT | CASRIDREDTGELFF | TRBJ2-2 | TRBD1 | TRBV7-9 | .
TGTGCCAGCAGCTTCTTCGGGACAGGGATGGGAGAGACCCAGTACTTC | CASSFFGTGMGETQYF | TRBJ2-5 | TRBD1 | TRBV5-6 | .
TGTGCCAGCAGCGGGACAGCCGATGAAAAACTGTTTTTT | CASSGTADEKLFF | TRBJ1-4 | TRBD1 | TRBV25-1 | once